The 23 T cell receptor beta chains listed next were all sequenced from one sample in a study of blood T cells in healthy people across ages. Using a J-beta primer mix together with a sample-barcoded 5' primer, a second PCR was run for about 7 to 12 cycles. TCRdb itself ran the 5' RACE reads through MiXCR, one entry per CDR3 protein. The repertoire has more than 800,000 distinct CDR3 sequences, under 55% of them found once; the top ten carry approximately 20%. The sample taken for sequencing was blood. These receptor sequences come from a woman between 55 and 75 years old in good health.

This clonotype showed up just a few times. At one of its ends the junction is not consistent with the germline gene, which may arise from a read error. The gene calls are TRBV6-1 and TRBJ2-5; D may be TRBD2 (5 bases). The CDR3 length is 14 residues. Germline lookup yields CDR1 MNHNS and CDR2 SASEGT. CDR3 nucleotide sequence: TGTGCCAACAGTGAAGCGGCGGGTCCGCAGACCCAGTACTTC. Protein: CANSEAAGPQTQYF.

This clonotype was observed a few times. Here the CDR3 reads CASRKGTDRTDTQYF. CDR3 in DNA: TGCGCCAGCAGAAAAGGGACCGACCGCACAGATACGCAGTATTTT. The genes are TRBV10-2 and TRBJ2-3, with D possibly being TRBD1 or TRBD2 (5 bases each). The length of the CDR3 is 15 residues. Per the germline V gene, CDR1 is WSHSY and CDR2 is SAAADI. Trimming pared 6 bases from V and 1 base from J, leaving 14 bases between.

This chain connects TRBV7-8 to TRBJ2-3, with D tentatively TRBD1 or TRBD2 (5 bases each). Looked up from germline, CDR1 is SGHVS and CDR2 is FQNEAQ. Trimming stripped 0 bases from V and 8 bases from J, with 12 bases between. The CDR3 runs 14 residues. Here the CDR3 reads CASSLAGTGGTQYF. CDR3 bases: TGTGCCAGCAGCTTAGCAGGGACCGGCGGTACGCAGTATTTT. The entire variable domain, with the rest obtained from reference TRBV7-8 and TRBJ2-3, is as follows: GAGVSQSPRYKVAKRGQDVALRCDPISGHVSLFWYQQALGQGPEFLTYFQNEAQLDKSGLPSDRFFAERPEGSVSTLKIQRTQQEDSAVYLCASSLAGTGGTQYFGPGTRLTVL.

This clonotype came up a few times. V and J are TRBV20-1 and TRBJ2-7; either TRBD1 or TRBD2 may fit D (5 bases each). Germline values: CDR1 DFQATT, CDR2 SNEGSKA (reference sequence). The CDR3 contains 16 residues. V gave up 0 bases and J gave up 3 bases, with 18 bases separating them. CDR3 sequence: CSARDRQWGAGYEQYF. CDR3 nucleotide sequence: TGCAGTGCTAGAGATAGACAGTGGGGAGCAGGCTACGAGCAGTACTTC.

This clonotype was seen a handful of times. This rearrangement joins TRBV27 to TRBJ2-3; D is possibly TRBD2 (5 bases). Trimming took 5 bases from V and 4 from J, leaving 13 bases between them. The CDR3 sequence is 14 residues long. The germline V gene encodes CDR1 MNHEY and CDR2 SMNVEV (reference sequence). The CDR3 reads CASSPAARADTQYF. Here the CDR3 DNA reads TGTGCCAGCAGTCCAGCGGCAAGAGCAGATACGCAGTATTTT.

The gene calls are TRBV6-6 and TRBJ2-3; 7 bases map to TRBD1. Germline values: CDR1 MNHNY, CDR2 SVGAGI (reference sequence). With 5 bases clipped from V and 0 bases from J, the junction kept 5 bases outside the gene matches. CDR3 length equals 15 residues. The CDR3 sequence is CASSHGQASTDTQYF. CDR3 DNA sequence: TGTGCCAGCAGTCACGGACAGGCTAGCACAGATACGCAGTATTTT.

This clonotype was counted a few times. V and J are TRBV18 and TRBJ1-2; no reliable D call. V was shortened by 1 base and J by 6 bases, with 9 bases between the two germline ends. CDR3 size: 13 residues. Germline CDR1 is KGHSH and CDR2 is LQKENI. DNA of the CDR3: TGTGCCAGCTCACCACAGGGTTTGGATGGCTACACCTTC. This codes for CASSPQGLDGYTF.

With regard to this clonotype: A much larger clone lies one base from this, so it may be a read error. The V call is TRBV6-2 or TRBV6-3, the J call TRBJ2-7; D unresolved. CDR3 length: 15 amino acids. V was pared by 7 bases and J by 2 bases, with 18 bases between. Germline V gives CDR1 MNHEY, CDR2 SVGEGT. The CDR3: CASNNAGTLPYEQYF. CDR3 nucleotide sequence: TGTGCCAGCAATAACGCAGGAACTCTGCCCTACGAGCAGTACTTC.

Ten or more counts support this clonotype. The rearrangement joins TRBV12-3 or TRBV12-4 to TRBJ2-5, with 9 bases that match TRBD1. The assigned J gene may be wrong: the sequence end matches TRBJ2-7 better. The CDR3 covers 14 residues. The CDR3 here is CASGSGTGINEQYF. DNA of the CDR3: TGTGCCAGCGGGTCCGGGACAGGGATCAACGAGCAGTACTTC.

The CDR3 nucleotides read TGCAGTGCTAGTCCCAGGGATTACGAGCAGTACTTC. This sequence encodes CSASPRDYEQYF. The V call is TRBV20-1, the J call TRBJ2-7; D perhaps matches TRBD1 (5 bases). Looked up from germline, CDR1 is DFQATT and CDR2 is SNEGSKA (reference sequence). V lost 3 bases and J lost 4, with 10 bases in between. The CDR3 contains 12 residues.

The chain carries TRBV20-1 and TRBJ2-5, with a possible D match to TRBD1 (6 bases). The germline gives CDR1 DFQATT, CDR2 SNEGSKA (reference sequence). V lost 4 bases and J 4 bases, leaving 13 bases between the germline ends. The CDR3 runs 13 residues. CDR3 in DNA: TGCAGTGCTATGGCGGAAGGGGGAGAGACCCAGTACTTC. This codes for CSAMAEGGETQYF.

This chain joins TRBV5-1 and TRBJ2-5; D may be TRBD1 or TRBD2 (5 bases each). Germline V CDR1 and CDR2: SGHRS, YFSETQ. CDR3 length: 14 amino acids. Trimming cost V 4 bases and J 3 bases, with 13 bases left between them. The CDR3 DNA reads TGCGCCAGCAGCCAAGGGGAGCGAAAAGAGACCCAGTACTTC. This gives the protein CASSQGERKETQYF.

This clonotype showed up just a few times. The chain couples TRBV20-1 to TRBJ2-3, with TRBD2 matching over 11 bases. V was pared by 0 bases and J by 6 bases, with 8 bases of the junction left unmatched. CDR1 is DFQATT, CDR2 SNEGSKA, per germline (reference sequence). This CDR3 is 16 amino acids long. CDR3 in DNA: TGCAGTGCTAGAGACCTTTTAGCGGGAGGGCCGGATACGCAGTATTTT. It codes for CSARDLLAGGPDTQYF.

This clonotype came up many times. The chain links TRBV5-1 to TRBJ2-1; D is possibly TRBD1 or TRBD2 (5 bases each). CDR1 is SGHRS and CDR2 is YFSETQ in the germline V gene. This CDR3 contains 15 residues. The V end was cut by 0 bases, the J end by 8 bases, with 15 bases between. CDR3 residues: CASSLGGASRDEQFF. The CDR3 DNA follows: TGCGCCAGCAGCTTGGGTGGGGCTAGCCGCGATGAGCAGTTCTTC.

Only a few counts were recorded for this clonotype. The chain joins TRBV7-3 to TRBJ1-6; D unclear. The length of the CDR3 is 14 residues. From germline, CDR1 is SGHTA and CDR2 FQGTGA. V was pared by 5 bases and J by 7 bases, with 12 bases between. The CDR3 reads CASSPDRLNSPLHF. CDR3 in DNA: TGTGCCAGCAGCCCGGACCGGTTGAATTCACCCCTCCACTTT.

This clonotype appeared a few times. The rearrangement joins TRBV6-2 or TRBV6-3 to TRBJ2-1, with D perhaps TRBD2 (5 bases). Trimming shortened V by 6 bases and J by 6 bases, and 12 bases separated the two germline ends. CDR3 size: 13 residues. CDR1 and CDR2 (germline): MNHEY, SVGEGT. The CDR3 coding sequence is TGTGCCAGCAGGGACTCGATTCTCAATGAGCAGTTCTTC. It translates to CASRDSILNEQFF.

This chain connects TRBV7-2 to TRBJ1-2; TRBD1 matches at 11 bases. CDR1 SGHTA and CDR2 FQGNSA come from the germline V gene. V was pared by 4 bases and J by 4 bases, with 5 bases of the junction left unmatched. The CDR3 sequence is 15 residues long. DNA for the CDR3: TGTGCCAGCAGCTCCCGGACAGGGGGCTCCTATGGCTACACCTTC. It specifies CASSSRTGGSYGYTF.

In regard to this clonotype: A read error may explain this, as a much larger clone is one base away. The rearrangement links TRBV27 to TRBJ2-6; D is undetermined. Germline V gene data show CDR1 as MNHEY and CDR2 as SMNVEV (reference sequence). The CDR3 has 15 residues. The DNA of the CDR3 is TGTGCCTGCAGTCCACTAAACTCTGGGGCCAACGTCCTGACTTTC. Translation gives CACSPLNSGANVLTF.

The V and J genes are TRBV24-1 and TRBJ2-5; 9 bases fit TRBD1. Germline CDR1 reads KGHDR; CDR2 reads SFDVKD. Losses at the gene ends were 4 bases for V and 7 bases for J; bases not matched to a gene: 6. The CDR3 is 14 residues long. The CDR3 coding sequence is TGTGCCACCAGTGACACGGGACAGGGTCCGACCCAGTACTTC. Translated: CATSDTGQGPTQYF.

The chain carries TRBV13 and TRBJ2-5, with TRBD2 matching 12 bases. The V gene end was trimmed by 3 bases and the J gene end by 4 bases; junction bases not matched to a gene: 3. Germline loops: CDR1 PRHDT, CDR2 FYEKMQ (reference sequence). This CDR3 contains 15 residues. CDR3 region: CASSLGLAGPETQYF. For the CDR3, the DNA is TGTGCCAGCAGCTTGGGACTAGCGGGCCCAGAGACCCAGTACTTC. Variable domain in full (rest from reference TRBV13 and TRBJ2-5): AAGVIQSPRHLIKEKRETATLKCYPIPRHDTVYWYQQGPGQDPQFLISFYEKMQSDKGSIPDRFSAQQFSDYHSELNMSSLELGDSALYFCASSLGLAGPETQYFGPGTRLLVL.

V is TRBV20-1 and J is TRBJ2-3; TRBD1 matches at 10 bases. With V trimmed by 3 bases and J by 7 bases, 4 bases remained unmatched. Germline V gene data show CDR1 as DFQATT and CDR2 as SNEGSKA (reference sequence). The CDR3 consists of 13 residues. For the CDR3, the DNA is TGCAGTGCTAGGGGGACAGGGGTAAATACGCAGTATTTT. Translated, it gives CSARGTGVNTQYF.

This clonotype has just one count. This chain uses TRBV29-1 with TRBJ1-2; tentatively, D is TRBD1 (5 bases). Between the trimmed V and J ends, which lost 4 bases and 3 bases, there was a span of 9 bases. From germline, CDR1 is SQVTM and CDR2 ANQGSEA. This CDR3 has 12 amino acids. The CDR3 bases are TGCAGCGTTGGGACAAGGGACTATGGCTACACCTTC. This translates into CSVGTRDYGYTF.

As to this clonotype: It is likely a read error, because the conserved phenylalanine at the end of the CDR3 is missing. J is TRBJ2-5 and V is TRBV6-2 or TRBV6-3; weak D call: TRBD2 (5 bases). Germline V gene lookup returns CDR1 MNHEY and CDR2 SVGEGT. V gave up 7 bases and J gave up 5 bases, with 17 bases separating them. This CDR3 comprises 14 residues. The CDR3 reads CASIERPRGETQYL. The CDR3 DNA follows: TGTGCCAGCATTGAACGACCCCGCGGGGAGACCCAGTACCTC.